This T cell receptor beta chain appears in the sequencing data of a study of response to subunit inactivated influenza vaccine. TCRdb reanalysed the RT-PCR reads using MiXCR and keeps one entry per CDR3 protein. The sample has about 520,000 distinct CDR3 sequences, over 9.5% seen once. There are 14 residues in the CDR3. V shed 3 bases and J shed 0 bases, with 9 bases lying between them. Germline V gene lookup returns CDR1 DFQATT and CDR2 SNEGSKA (reference sequence). The V and J genes are TRBV20-1 and TRBJ1-5; no reliable D call. This sequence was found in a man between 45 and 60 years old who received an inactivated influenza vaccine. The material was PBMCs from blood, obtained 45 days after vaccination. Here the CDR3 DNA reads TGCAGTGCTAGTTCCAGAAATAGCAATCAGCCCCAGCATTTT. It is translated as CSASSRNSNQPQHF.